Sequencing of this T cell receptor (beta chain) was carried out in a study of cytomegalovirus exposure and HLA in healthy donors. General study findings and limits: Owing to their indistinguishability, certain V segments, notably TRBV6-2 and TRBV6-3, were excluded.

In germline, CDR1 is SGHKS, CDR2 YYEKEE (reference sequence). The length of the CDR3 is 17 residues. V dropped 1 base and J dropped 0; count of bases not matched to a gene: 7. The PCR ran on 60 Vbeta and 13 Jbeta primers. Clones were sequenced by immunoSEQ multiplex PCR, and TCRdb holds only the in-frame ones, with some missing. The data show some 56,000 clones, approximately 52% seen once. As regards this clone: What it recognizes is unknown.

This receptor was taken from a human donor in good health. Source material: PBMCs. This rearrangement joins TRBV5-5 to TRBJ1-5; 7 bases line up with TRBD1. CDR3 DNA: TGTGCCAGCAGCTTGTCGGGGACAGTCTATAGCAATCAGCCCCAGCATTTT. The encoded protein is CASSLSGTVYSNQPQHF.